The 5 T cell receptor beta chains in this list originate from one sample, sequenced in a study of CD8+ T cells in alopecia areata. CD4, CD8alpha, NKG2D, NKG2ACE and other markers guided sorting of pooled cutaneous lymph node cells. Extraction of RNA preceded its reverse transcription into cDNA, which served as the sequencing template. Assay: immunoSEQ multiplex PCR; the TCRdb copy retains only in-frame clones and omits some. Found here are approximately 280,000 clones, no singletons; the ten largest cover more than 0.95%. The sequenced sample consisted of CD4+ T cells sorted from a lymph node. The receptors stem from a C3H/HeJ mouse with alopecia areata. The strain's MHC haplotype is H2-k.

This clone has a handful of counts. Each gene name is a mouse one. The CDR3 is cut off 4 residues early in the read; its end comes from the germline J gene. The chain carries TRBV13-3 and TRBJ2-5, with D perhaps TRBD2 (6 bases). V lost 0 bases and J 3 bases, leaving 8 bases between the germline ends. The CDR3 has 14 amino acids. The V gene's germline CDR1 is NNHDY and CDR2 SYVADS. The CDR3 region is CASSDGLEQDTQYF. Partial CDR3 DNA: TGTGCCAGCAGTGATGGACTGGAACAAGAC. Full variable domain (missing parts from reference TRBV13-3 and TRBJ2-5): EAAVTQSPRSKVAVTGGKVTLSCHQTNNHDYMYWYRQDTGHGLRLIHYSYVADSTEKGDIPDGYKASRPSQENFSLILELASLSQTAVYFCASSDGLEQDTQYFGPGTRLLVL.

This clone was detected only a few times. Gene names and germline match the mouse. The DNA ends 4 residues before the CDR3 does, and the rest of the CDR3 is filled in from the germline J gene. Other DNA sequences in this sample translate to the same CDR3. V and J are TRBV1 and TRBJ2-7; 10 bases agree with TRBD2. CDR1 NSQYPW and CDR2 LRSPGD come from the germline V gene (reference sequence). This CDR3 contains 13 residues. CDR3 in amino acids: CTCSDWGGYEQYF. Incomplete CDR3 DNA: TGCACCTGCAGTGACTGGGGGGGGTAT.

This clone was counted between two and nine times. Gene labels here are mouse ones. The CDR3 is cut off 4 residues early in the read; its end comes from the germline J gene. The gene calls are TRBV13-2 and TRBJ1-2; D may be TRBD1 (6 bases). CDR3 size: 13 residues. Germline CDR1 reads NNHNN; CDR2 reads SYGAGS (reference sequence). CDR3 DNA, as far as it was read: TGTGCCAGCGGTGATTACAGGGACCCC. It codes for CASGDYRDP. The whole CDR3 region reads CASGDYRDPDYTF.

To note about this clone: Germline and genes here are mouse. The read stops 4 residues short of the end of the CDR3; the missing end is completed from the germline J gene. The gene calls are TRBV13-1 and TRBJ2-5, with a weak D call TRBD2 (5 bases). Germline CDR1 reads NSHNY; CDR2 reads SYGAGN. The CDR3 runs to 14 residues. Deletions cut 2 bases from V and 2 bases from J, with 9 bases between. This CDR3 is CASSDWASQDTQYF. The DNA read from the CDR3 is TGTGCCAGCAGTGACTGGGCAAGCCAAGAC.

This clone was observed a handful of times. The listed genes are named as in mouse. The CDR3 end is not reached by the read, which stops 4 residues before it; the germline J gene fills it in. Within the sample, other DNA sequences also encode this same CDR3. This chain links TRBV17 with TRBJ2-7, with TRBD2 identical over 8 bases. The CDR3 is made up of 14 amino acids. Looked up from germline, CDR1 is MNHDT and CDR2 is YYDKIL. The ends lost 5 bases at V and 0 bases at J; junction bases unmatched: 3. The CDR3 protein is CASSPTGGSYEQYF. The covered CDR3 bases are TGTGCTAGCAGTCCCACTGGGGGCTCCTAT.